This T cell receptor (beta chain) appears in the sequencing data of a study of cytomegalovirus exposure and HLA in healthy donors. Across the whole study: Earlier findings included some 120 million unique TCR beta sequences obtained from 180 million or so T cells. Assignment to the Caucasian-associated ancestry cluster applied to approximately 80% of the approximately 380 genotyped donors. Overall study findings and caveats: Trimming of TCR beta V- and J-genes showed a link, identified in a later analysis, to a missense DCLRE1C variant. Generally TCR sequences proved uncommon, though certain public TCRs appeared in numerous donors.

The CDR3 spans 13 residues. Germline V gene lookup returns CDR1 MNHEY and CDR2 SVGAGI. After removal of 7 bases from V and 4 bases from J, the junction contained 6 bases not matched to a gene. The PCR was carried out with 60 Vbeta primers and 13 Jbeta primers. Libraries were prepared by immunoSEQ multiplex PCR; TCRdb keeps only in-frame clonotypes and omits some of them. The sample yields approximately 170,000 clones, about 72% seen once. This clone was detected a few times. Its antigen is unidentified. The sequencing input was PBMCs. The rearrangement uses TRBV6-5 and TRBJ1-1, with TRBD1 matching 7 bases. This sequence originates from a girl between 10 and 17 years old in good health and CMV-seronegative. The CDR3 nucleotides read TGTGCCAGCAAGGTTCAGGGGGTCACTGAAGCTTTCTTT. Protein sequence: CASKVQGVTEAFF.